One and the same sample provided the 5 T cell receptor beta chains below, sequenced in a study of control samples from healthy donors and cancer patients. TCRdb's copy holds only in-frame clones and misses some; the assay was immunoSEQ multiplex PCR. The sample has more than 65,000 clones, approximately 90% seen once. The sequencing sample was made of PBMCs. The receptor set was obtained from a woman aged 55 to 70 with head and neck cancer.

The rearrangement uses TRBV6-5 and TRBJ2-2; D is unclear. The CDR3 extends over 12 amino acids. The V end was cut by 4 bases, the J end by 5 bases, with 5 bases between. The germline gives CDR1 MNHEY, CDR2 SVGAGI. The CDR3 here is CASSSPTGELFF. DNA for the CDR3: TGTGCCAGCAGTTCTCCAACCGGGGAGCTGTTTTTT.

This clone was seen a single time. This chain uses TRBV19 with TRBJ2-7; D gene uncertain. V shed 8 bases and J shed 2 bases, with 13 bases lying between them. CDR3 length: 13 amino acids. Germline-derived CDR1 and CDR2 are LNHDA and SQIVND (reference sequence). The CDR3 nucleotides are TGTGCCAGTGCCCCGGTAGACGCCTACGAGCAGTACTTC. Translation: CASAPVDAYEQYF.

The rearrangement uses TRBV9 and TRBJ2-3; the match to TRBD1 covers 9 bases. This CDR3 is 17 amino acids long. J gave up 0 bases and V 1 base, and 6 bases lay outside the gene matches. CDR1 is SGDLS, CDR2 YYNGEE, per germline. Written as DNA, the CDR3 is TGTGCCAGCAGCGTAACCCCGGGACAGGGAAGCACAGATACGCAGTATTTT. This sequence encodes CASSVTPGQGSTDTQYF.

The chain employs TRBV5-1 and TRBJ1-1; 8 bases fit TRBD1. Germline V CDR1 and CDR2: SGHRS, YFSETQ. The CDR3 is 13 amino acids. The junction had 5 bases not matched to a gene; V was cut back by 7 bases and J by 3 bases. CDR3 bases: TGCGCCAGCCAGGGGGCAAAGTACACTGAAGCTTTCTTT. Its protein is CASQGAKYTEAFF.

The CDR3 sequence is CASSDGDQETQYF. The CDR3 coding sequence is TGTGCCAGCAGTGACGGGGACCAAGAGACCCAGTACTTC. The chain recombines TRBV6-4 with TRBJ2-5; the D is unclear. The CDR3 runs to 13 residues. CDR1 and CDR2 from the germline V gene are MRHNA and SNTAGT. V lost 2 bases and J lost 0, with 4 bases in between.